This entry features one TCR delta chain sequence. Its antigen is currently not known. One base away lies a much larger clone, so this may be a sequencing read error. This entry is derived from a study of gammadelta T cells in human blood (dated by TCRdb to the early 2020s). What the work shows at the level of the full study, not this receptor alone: In the study, polyclonal expansion of innate gamma-delta T cells immediately after birth was reported to appear to be driven by microbial exposure.

The library relied on RT-PCR. Sequencing took place on an Illumina MiSeq. TCRdb reprocessed the public data with the CATT caller; entries with the same nucleotide sequence were combined afterwards. The sample includes 1,400 or so delta-chain clones, with around 30% observed a single time. Approximately 10% of the sample lies in the top ten. According to the germline V gene, CDR1 reads TSWWSYY and CDR2 reads QGS. The CDR3 starts with the cysteine, ends with the phenylalanine, and has 20 residues. Only the CDR3 DNA stays, 60 bases, in frame from base 1. V drops 5 bases and J drops 0 bases, leaving 25 bases in between.

The sequence links TRDV1 to TRDJ2; matching of 5 bases hints at TRDD3 as the D gene. The sequence was collected from a human fetus. Source material: non-Vgamma9Vdelta2 gamma-delta T cells from fetal blood. CDR3 region: CALGKSGRGLGGALTAQLFF. The nucleotide sequence reads TGTGCTCTTGGGAAATCTGGTCGGGGCCTGGGTGGGGCTTTGACAGCACAACTCTTCTTT.